This T cell receptor beta chain was captured in a study of ipilimumab plus nivolumab after autologous stem cell transplantation. Overall study context: Patients received a median of about 5 ipilimumab and about 8 nivolumab doses. Myeloma cases were transplant-naive high-risk or relapsed within 3 years post first autologous transplant.

Patients got ipilimumab 1 mg/kg beginning 14 to 28 days post-transplant. The data were produced by immunoSEQ multiplex PCR, yet TCRdb's version contains in-frame clones alone and is incomplete. The sample has roughly 9,800 clones, 60% to 80% seen once. This clone was recorded once. Antigen unknown. The germline V gene encodes CDR1 SGHVS and CDR2 FNYEAQ. Trimming left V 5 bases short and J 4 bases short, with 17 bases between. This CDR3 has 15 amino acids. The study, taken as a whole, reports: TCR repertoire, Treg phenotype and gut microbiota reportedly support more study of this approach.

This sequence joins TRBV7-6 and TRBJ1-2, with D hard to call. This sequence was found in a female donor with multiple myeloma. The sequences come from PBMCs, collected in a trial of ipilimumab plus nivolumab as post-transplant consolidation. The chain's CDR3 is CASSRLSRKTYGYTF. CDR3 nucleotide sequence: TGTGCCAGCAGCAGGCTTTCTCGAAAGACCTATGGCTACACCTTC.